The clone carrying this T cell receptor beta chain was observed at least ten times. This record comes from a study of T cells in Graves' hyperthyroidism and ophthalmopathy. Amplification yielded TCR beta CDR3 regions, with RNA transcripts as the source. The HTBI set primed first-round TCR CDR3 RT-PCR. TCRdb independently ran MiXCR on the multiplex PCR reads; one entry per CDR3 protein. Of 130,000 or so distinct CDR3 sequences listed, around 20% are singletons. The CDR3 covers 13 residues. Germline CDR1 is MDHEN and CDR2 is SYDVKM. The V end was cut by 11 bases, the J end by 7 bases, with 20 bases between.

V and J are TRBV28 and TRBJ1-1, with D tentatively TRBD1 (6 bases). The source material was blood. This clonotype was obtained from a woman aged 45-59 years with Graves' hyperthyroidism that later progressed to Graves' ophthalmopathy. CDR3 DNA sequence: TGTGCCGCCAAACCGGGGGGCCTCGGTGAAGCTTTCTTT. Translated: CAAKPGGLGEAFF.